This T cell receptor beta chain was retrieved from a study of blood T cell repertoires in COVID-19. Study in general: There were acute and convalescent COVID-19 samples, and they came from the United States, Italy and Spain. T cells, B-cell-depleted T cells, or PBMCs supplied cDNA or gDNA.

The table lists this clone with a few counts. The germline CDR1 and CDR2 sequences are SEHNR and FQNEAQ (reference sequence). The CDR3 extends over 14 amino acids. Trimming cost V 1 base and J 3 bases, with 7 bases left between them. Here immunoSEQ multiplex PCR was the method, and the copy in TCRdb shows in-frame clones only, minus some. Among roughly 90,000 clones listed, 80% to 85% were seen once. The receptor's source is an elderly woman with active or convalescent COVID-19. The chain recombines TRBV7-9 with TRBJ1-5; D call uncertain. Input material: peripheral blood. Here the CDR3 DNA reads TGTGCCAGCAGCTTAGGTGGACTCAATCAGCCCCAGCATTTT. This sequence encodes CASSLGGLNQPQHF.